This T cell receptor (beta chain) was sequenced for a study of shared clonotypes between healthy human individuals. As for the study in general: Each donor's CD8 memory used one plate, CD8 naive two, each CD4 subset three.

Using immunoSEQ multiplex PCR, the repertoire was profiled, and TCRdb retains in-frame clones only, with some absent. The table shows roughly 2 million clones, with over 85% occurring only once. This clone appeared once. Selected positively for CCR7 and CD45RO-negative, naive CD8 cells excluded terminally differentiated effector memory CD45RA+ cells. The germline V and J ends were trimmed by 9 bases and 6 bases, with 23 bases remaining between them. There are 15 residues in the CDR3. The V gene's germline CDR1 is SNHLY and CDR2 FYNNEI. V usage is TRBV2 and J usage is TRBJ1-1; D may be TRBD1 (5 bases). The receptor was isolated from a man between 18 and 35 years old in good health. The sample consisted of naive CD8+ T cells sorted from blood. Here the CDR3 DNA reads TGTGCCAGACTGAGGGTTGGGGCGGGGGAGCCTGAAGCTTTCTTT. Translating gives CARLRVGAGEPEAFF. The variable domain in full, with the rest retrieved from reference TRBV2 and TRBJ1-1, is EPEVTQTPSHQVTQMGQEVILRCVPISNHLYFYWYRQILGQKVEFLVSFYNNEISEKSEIFDDQFSVERPDGSNFTLKIRSTKLEDSAMYFCARLRVGAGEPEAFFGQGTRLTVV.